This passage covers 32 T cell receptor beta chains from one sample sequenced in a study of T cell clonality in common variable immunodeficiency. Study conclusions and caveats: Fewer deletions and N-nucleotide insertions were reportedly seen in common variable immunodeficiency TCR beta sequences.

Their antigens are not known. Only in-frame clones appear in the TCRdb table, and some are missing; sequencing was by immunoSEQ multiplex PCR. The sample yields tens of thousands of clones, without any singletons. What was sequenced was peripheral blood mononuclear cells. The origin of the receptors is a human donor with common variable immunodeficiency.

This clone was recorded a few times. The sequenced fragment ends 3 residues before the CDR3 boundary, so the rest is inferred from the germline J gene. The chain has TRBV30 and TRBJ2-5; D is unclear. This CDR3 contains 14 residues. Trimming took 2 bases from V and 5 from J, leaving 15 bases between them. The germline gives CDR1 GTSNPN, CDR2 SVGIG (reference sequence). The sequenced part of the CDR3 DNA is TGTGCCTGGAGTCCCCCGCGCCCCGGGGAGACC. It translates to CAWSPPRPGET. The whole CDR3 reads CAWSPPRPGETQYF.

This clone was found many times. The read halts 3 residues ahead of the CDR3 end, with the missing end drawn from the germline J gene. The rearrangement links TRBV10-3 to TRBJ1-5; D is unresolved. CDR3 length equals 16 residues. In germline, CDR1 is ENHRY, CDR2 SYGVKD. The germline V and J ends were trimmed by 2 bases and 0 bases, with 11 bases remaining between them. CDR3 region: CAISELGPLSNQPQHF. The CDR3 bases that were read are TGTGCCATCAGTGAGCTTGGGCCGCTTAGCAATCAGCCC.

Notes on this clone: The read terminates 3 residues ahead of where the CDR3 ends, so the germline J gene completes it. The chain joins TRBV20-1 to TRBJ1-6; D gene uncertain. The CDR3 has 16 residues. CDR1 and CDR2 (germline): DFQATT, SNEGSKA (reference sequence). The V and J ends lost 0 bases and 0 bases respectively, with 9 bases between them. The CDR3 loop reads CSARDSRSSYNSPLHF. The CDR3 DNA, read in part, is TGCAGTGCTAGAGATTCCAGGAGCTCCTATAATTCACCC.

With regard to this clone: The read comes to an end 3 residues before the CDR3 does, leaving the germline J gene to fill in the end. The chain uses TRBV20-1 and TRBJ1-4; 10 nucleotides match TRBD1. Unmatched junction bases numbered 6, after V lost 5 bases and J lost 6 bases. The length of the CDR3 is 14 residues. CDR1 is DFQATT and CDR2 is SNEGSKA in the germline V gene (reference sequence). CDR3 protein: CSASAGQGHEKLFF. The sequenced CDR3 bases are TGCAGTGCTTCGGCGGGACAGGGGCATGAAAAA.

This clone has at least ten counts. The read gets to within 3 residues of the CDR3 end, and the germline J gene fills in the rest. This chain connects TRBV10-3 to TRBJ2-5; 12 positions agree with TRBD1. Germline CDR1 reads ENHRY; CDR2 reads SYGVKD. The CDR3 covers 14 residues. V gave up 6 bases and J gave up 4 bases; unmatched junction bases: 3. The chain's CDR3 is CAIRGQGAIETQYF. Partial CDR3 DNA: TGTGCCATCAGGGGACAGGGGGCTATAGAGACC.

This clone occurred a few times. The read terminates 3 residues before the CDR3 end, so the remaining end is supplied by the germline J gene. This chain connects TRBV7-2 to TRBJ2-5; D possibly corresponds to TRBD2 (7 bases). Germline V CDR1 and CDR2: SGHTA, FQGNSA. CDR3 size: 15 residues. Trimming shortened V by 1 base and J by 1 base, and 10 bases separated the two germline ends. CDR3: CASSLVGGGQETQYF. CDR3 bases read: TGTGCCAGCAGCTTAGTAGGGGGGGGCCAAGAGACC.

This clone turned up a few times. The read gets to within 3 residues of the CDR3 end, and the germline J gene fills in the rest. The chain recombines TRBV18 with TRBJ2-3, with 7 bases that match TRBD2. The V segment lost 6 bases and the J segment 3 bases; nucleotides outside the gene matches: 6. Germline CDR1 KGHSH, CDR2 LQKENI. The CDR3 contains 14 residues. The sequenced part of the CDR3 DNA is TGTGCCAGCTCGCTAGCGGATAGTACAGATACG. This translates into CASSLADSTDT. The CDR3 in full is CASSLADSTDTQYF.

Many counts were recorded for this clone. Sequencing ends 3 residues short of the CDR3 end; the germline J gene provides the rest. The chain carries TRBV30 and TRBJ1-1; tentatively, D is TRBD1 (6 bases). CDR1 and CDR2 (germline): GTSNPN, SVGIG (reference sequence). With 2 bases removed from V and 0 bases from J, the gap between germline ends came to 10 bases. There are 14 residues in the CDR3. Here the CDR3 reads CAWSTGQLNTEAFF. The sequenced part of the CDR3 DNA is TGTGCCTGGAGTACCGGACAGCTGAACACTGAA. Using reference TRBV30 and TRBJ1-1 for the parts outside the CDR3, the full variable domain is SQTIHQWPATLVQPVGSPLSLECTVEGTSNPNLYWYRQAAGRGLQLLFYSVGIGQISSEVPQNLSASRPQDRQFILSSKKLLLSDSGFYLCAWSTGQLNTEAFFGQGTRLTVV.

As regards this clone: Sequencing ends 3 residues short of the CDR3 end; the germline J gene provides the rest. V and J are TRBV2 and TRBJ2-2; possibly TRBD1 for D (5 bases). Germline V gene lookup returns CDR1 SNHLY and CDR2 FYNNEI. V lost 7 bases, J lost 4 bases, and 13 bases lay in between. CDR3 length: 14 residues. CDR3 DNA, as far as it was read: TGTGCCAGCAATACAGGATTTGGCACCGGGGAG. Its protein is CASNTGFGTGE. The entire CDR3 reads CASNTGFGTGELFF. The full variable domain, its missing parts supplied by reference TRBV2 and TRBJ2-2, is EPEVTQTPSHQVTQMGQEVILRCVPISNHLYFYWYRQILGQKVEFLVSFYNNEISEKSEIFDDQFSVERPDGSNFTLKIRSTKLEDSAMYFCASNTGFGTGELFFGEGSRLTVL.

This clone was observed a few times. Coverage ceases 3 residues before the CDR3 finishes, and the germline J gene fills in the end. V and J are TRBV5-4 and TRBJ2-7; 9 bases are shared with TRBD2. CDR1 and CDR2 from the germline V gene are SGHNT and YYREEE (reference sequence). CDR3 length: 15 residues. V was pared by 0 bases and J by 2 bases, with 3 bases of the junction left unmatched. CDR3 sequence reads: CASSLELAGTYEQYF. CDR3 DNA, as far as it was read: TGTGCCAGCAGCTTGGAGCTAGCGGGAACCTACGAG.

This clone was observed a handful of times. The read stops 3 residues short of the end of the CDR3; the missing end is completed from the germline J gene. The chain recombines TRBV2 with TRBJ2-3, with 12 positions matching TRBD2. With 10 bases clipped from V and 6 bases from J, the junction kept 14 bases outside the gene matches. The germline gives CDR1 SNHLY, CDR2 FYNNEI. The CDR3 length is 16 residues. The sequenced part of the CDR3 DNA is TGTGCCACCCTAAAAAGGGCTAGCGGGAGGGAGGATACG. Residues: CATLKRASGREDT. The entire CDR3 is CATLKRASGREDTQYF.

Turning to this clone: The CDR3 end is not reached by the read, which stops 3 residues before it; the germline J gene fills it in. This chain joins TRBV7-8 and TRBJ2-1; 8 bases match TRBD2. The CDR3 spans 15 residues. Germline loops: CDR1 SGHVS, CDR2 FQNEAQ. V lost 3 bases to trimming and J lost 3 bases; unmatched junction nucleotides: 4. The covered CDR3 bases are TGTGCCAGCAGCTTTAGGAGCGGGAGCTACAATGAG. Its translation: CASSFRSGSYNE. The entire CDR3 protein reads CASSFRSGSYNEQFF.

This clone showed up many times. Read coverage stops 3 residues before the CDR3 terminus; the germline J gene supplies the remainder. The gene calls are TRBV7-6 and TRBJ2-1; 9 nucleotides line up with TRBD1. Germline V gene sequence: CDR1 SGHVS, CDR2 FNYEAQ. Trimming took 1 base from V and 7 from J; bases not matched to a gene: 8. This CDR3 is 16 amino acids long. CDR3 residues: CASSLVRTGARNEQFF. The sequenced CDR3 bases are TGTGCCAGCAGCTTAGTTCGGACAGGGGCGAGGAATGAG.

This clone was detected only a few times. The sequence runs out 3 residues before the end of the CDR3; the remainder is reconstructed from the germline J gene. This chain links TRBV6-1 with TRBJ1-5, with 7 bases lining up with TRBD1. This CDR3 has 15 amino acids. CDR1 is MNHNS and CDR2 is SASEGT in the germline V gene. After removal of 2 bases from V and 1 base from J, the junction contained 2 bases not matched to a gene. CDR3 DNA, as far as it was read: TGTGCCAGCAGTGAAAGGACAGGCAGCAATCAGCCC. Translating it yields CASSERTGSNQP. In full, the CDR3 reads CASSERTGSNQPQHF.

This clone was seen repeatedly, ten times or more. The CDR3 is cut off 3 residues early in the read; its end comes from the germline J gene. V usage is TRBV19 and J usage is TRBJ1-1; tentative D call: TRBD1 (6 bases). Germline V gene sequence: CDR1 LNHDA, CDR2 SQIVND (reference sequence). The CDR3 covers 14 residues. The V gene lost 6 bases and the J gene lost 0 bases, with 11 bases spanning the gap. Here the CDR3 reads CASRDSRMNTEAFF. The DNA read from the CDR3 is TGTGCCAGTAGGGACAGCCGGATGAACACTGAA.

This clone was seen ten or more times. Read sequence stops 3 residues before the CDR3 end, and the germline J gene provides the missing end. V and J are TRBV7-9 and TRBJ2-7; possibly TRBD2 for D (7 bases). V gave up 5 bases and J gave up 5 bases, with 19 bases separating them. Germline V lookup: CDR1 SEHNR, CDR2 FQNEAQ (reference sequence). The CDR3 totals 15 residues. CDR3 in amino acids: CASSLGAGRDNEQYF. Incomplete CDR3 DNA: TGTGCCAGCAGCCTAGGAGCAGGGAGGGACAACGAG.

This clone came up many times. With the read ending 3 residues before the CDR3 end, the germline J gene is used to fill in that end. The chain is built from TRBV30 and TRBJ2-1, with TRBD2 identical over 9 bases. Per the germline V gene, CDR1 is GTSNPN and CDR2 is SVGIG (reference sequence). The CDR3 loop spans 12 amino acids. The V gene end was trimmed by 7 bases and the J gene end by 3 bases; junction bases not matched to a gene: 1. CDR3 bases read: TGTGCCTCGACTAGCGGCTACAATGAG. Its protein product is CASTSGYNE. The full-length CDR3 reads as CASTSGYNEQFF.

This clone was observed many times. The read gets to within 3 residues of the CDR3 end, and the germline J gene fills in the rest. The V gene is TRBV4-1, the J gene TRBJ1-1; tentative D call: TRBD1 (5 bases). Germline V gene data show CDR1 as MGHRA and CDR2 as YSYEKL. Trimming stripped 4 bases from V and 6 bases from J, with 18 bases between. The CDR3 length is 15 residues. The CDR3 bases that were read are TGCGCCAGCAGCCCCCCGGGGGGGAGGTTCGCTGAA. This encodes CASSPPGGRFAE. Given in full, the CDR3 is CASSPPGGRFAEAFF.

This clone occurred a few times. The DNA ends 3 residues before the CDR3 does, and the rest of the CDR3 is filled in from the germline J gene. The chain joins TRBV20-1 to TRBJ2-7; 10 nucleotides agree with TRBD1. V was clipped by 8 bases and J by 4 bases; unmatched bases: 8. Germline V gene data show CDR1 as DFQATT and CDR2 as SNEGSKA (reference sequence). The CDR3 is 13 residues long. The CDR3 bases that were read are TGCAGTTCCCCGGGACAGGGGAAATACGAG. Encoded protein: CSSPGQGKYE. The full CDR3 reads CSSPGQGKYEQYF.

This clone was found a few times. The sequenced part of the CDR3 DNA is TGTGCCTGGTTGACAGGAAACTATGGC. Translating gives CAWLTGNYG. Given in full, the CDR3 is CAWLTGNYGYTF. J is TRBJ1-2 and V is TRBV30; D is possibly TRBD1 (6 bases). The CDR3 end is not reached by the read, which stops 3 residues before it; the germline J gene fills it in. Germline values: CDR1 GTSNPN, CDR2 SVGIG (reference sequence). V was pared by 5 bases and J by 2 bases, with 9 bases between. The CDR3 has 12 amino acids.

This clone was recorded a few times. Incomplete CDR3 DNA: TGTGCCAGCAGCCTGGGGACTAGCGGCACCGGGGAG. This sequence encodes CASSLGTSGTGE. The full CDR3 is CASSLGTSGTGELFF. The rearrangement joins TRBV7-6 to TRBJ2-2; 11 bases map to TRBD2. The read ends 3 residues shy of where the CDR3 ends; the end is completed using the germline J gene. This CDR3 has 15 amino acids. Trimming at V came to 5 bases and at J to 4 bases, leaving 3 bases not matched to a gene. Germline values: CDR1 SGHVS, CDR2 FNYEAQ.

This clone was counted ten times or more. Read data end 3 residues before the CDR3 end; the end is taken from the germline J gene. V and J are TRBV14 and TRBJ2-3; 7 positions agree with TRBD2. Germline V CDR1 and CDR2: SGHDN, FVKESK. The length of the CDR3 is 14 residues. After removal of 4 bases from V and 4 bases from J, the junction contained 5 bases not matched to a gene. Incomplete CDR3 DNA: TGTGCCAGCAGCCCTGGACTAGGGGCAGATACG. This gives the protein CASSPGLGADT. The CDR3 as a whole reads CASSPGLGADTQYF.

This clone showed up many times. The read is 3 residues too short to cover the CDR3 end, so that end is filled in from the germline J gene. This sequence joins TRBV7-9 and TRBJ2-5; TRBD2 might be the D (6 bases). Trimming removed 5 bases at V and 4 bases at J, with 14 bases between. This CDR3 has 14 amino acids. Germline CDR1 is SEHNR and CDR2 is FQNEAQ (reference sequence). CDR3 DNA (partial): TGTGCCAGCAGCCCGAATCGGGGGATAGAGACC. Translating it yields CASSPNRGIET. The complete CDR3 sequence is CASSPNRGIETQYF.

This clone was detected ten times or more. The read ends 3 residues early relative to the CDR3; the germline J gene fills the gap. The V gene is TRBV19, the J gene TRBJ1-1; tentative D call: TRBD1 (5 bases). The CDR3 totals 14 residues. Trimming cost V 5 bases and J 2 bases, with 12 bases left between them. Germline loops: CDR1 LNHDA, CDR2 SQIVND (reference sequence). CDR3 loop: CASSPIQANTEAFF. The covered CDR3 bases are TGTGCCAGTAGTCCCATACAGGCAAACACTGAA.

In this sample, this clone turned up many times. CDR3 DNA, as far as it was read: TGTGCCAGTAGTATCTTTGGACAGGCATCTGGGGCCAACGTC. This translates into CASSIFGQASGANV. The entire CDR3 protein reads CASSIFGQASGANVLTF. The chain is built from TRBV19 and TRBJ2-6; TRBD1 matches at 7 bases. The sequence runs out 3 residues before the end of the CDR3; the remainder is reconstructed from the germline J gene. V gave up 3 bases and J gave up 1 base; unmatched junction bases: 6. CDR1 and CDR2 from the germline V gene are LNHDA and SQIVND (reference sequence). The length of the CDR3 is 17 residues.

In its sample, this clone was seen a few times. The read halts 3 residues ahead of the CDR3 end, with the missing end drawn from the germline J gene. The rearrangement uses TRBV2 and TRBJ1-6, with TRBD1 identical over 10 bases. CDR3 length: 15 residues. Trimming cost V 4 bases and J 10 bases; bases outside gene matches: 7. CDR1 is SNHLY and CDR2 is FYNNEI in the germline V gene. The DNA read from the CDR3 is TGTGCCAGCAGTGTCTTCGGGACAGGGGAATCACCC. Translating gives CASSVFGTGESP. The CDR3 reads in full as CASSVFGTGESPLHF.

CDR3 DNA, as far as it was read: TGTGCCAGCAACCGGGACAGGGCGGATACG. The encoded protein is CASNRDRADT. In full, the CDR3 is CASNRDRADTQYF. The V gene is TRBV7-2, the J gene TRBJ2-3; TRBD1 aligns across 9 bases. The read terminates 3 residues before the CDR3 end, so the remaining end is supplied by the germline J gene. In germline, CDR1 is SGHTA, CDR2 FQGNSA. This CDR3 is 13 amino acids long. The junction had 5 bases not matched to a gene; V was cut back by 7 bases and J by 6 bases.

This clone has at least ten counts. The read terminates 3 residues ahead of where the CDR3 ends, so the germline J gene completes it. The chain is built from TRBV30 and TRBJ2-1, with 7 nucleotides matching TRBD1. Per the germline V gene, CDR1 is GTSNPN and CDR2 is SVGIG (reference sequence). Unmatched junction bases numbered 3, after V lost 5 bases and J lost 2 bases. The CDR3 is 13 amino acids. CDR3 DNA (partial): TGTGCCTGGGCCGGACAGGCCTACAATGAG. Amino acids: CAWAGQAYNE. The full CDR3 reads CAWAGQAYNEQFF.

In this sample, this clone turned up many times. The read gets to within 3 residues of the CDR3 end, and the germline J gene fills in the rest. J is TRBJ1-1 and V is TRBV7-9, with TRBD1 as a possible D gene (6 bases). Deletions cut 1 base from V and 3 bases from J, with 6 bases between. The CDR3 loop spans 13 amino acids. Germline V gene lookup returns CDR1 SEHNR and CDR2 FQNEAQ (reference sequence). The CDR3 loop is CASSLDRDTEAFF. The covered CDR3 bases are TGTGCCAGCAGCTTAGACAGGGACACTGAA.

This clone was seen ten or more times. The read ends 3 residues shy of where the CDR3 ends; the end is completed using the germline J gene. J is TRBJ2-3 and V is TRBV18, with TRBD1 matching over 9 bases. CDR1 is KGHSH, CDR2 LQKENI, per germline. The length of the CDR3 is 16 residues. J gave up 4 bases and V 6 bases, and 11 bases lay outside the gene matches. The sequenced part of the CDR3 DNA is TGTGCCAGCTCCCCCGTGGCGGGACAGGGCGCAGATACG. Its translation is CASSPVAGQGADT. The whole CDR3 sequence reads CASSPVAGQGADTQYF. The full variable domain, completed using reference TRBV18 and TRBJ2-3, is NAGVMQNPRHLVRRRGQEARLRCSPMKGHSHVYWYRQLPEEGLKFMVYLQKENIIDESGMPKERFSAEFPKEGPSILRIQQVVRGDSAAYFCASSPVAGQGADTQYFGPGTRLTVL.

As concerns this clone: The CDR3 goes on 3 residues after the read ends, and that part is filled in from the germline J gene. V usage is TRBV19 and J usage is TRBJ2-7, with 9 bases fitting TRBD1. Trimming took 6 bases from V and 5 from J; bases not matched to a gene: 5. CDR1 is LNHDA, CDR2 SQIVND, per germline (reference sequence). The length of the CDR3 is 13 residues. The CDR3 spells CASSRDRGDEQYF. CDR3 bases read: TGTGCCAGTAGCCGTGACAGGGGGGACGAG.

This clone was found many times. The CDR3 goes on 3 residues after the read ends, and that part is filled in from the germline J gene. The gene calls are TRBV7-3 and TRBJ2-1; 7 bases are a match to TRBD2. The junction had 6 bases not matched to a gene; V was cut back by 5 bases and J by 5 bases. Germline V lookup: CDR1 SGHTA, CDR2 FQGTGA. The CDR3 runs to 14 residues. CDR3 bases read: TGTGCCAGCAGCGTCAACGGGGGGAACAATGAG. It translates to CASSVNGGNNE. The entire CDR3 sequence reads CASSVNGGNNEQFF.